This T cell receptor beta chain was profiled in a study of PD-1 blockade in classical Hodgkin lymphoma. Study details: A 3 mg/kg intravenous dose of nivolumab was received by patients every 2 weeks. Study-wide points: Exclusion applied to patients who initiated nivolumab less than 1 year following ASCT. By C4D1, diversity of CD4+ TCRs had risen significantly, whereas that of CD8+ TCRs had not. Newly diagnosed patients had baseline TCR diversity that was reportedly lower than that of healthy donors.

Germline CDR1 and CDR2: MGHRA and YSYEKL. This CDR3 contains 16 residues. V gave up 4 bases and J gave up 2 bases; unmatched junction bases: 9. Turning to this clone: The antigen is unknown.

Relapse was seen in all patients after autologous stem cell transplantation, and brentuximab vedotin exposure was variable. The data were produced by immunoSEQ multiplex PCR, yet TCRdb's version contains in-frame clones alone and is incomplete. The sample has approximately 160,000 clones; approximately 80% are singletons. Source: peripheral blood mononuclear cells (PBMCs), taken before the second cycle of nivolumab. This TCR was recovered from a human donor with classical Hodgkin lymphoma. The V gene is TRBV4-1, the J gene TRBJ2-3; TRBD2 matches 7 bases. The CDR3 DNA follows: TGCGCCAGCAGCCCCTTTGGGGGGACTATCACAGATACGCAGTATTTT. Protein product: CASSPFGGTITDTQYF.